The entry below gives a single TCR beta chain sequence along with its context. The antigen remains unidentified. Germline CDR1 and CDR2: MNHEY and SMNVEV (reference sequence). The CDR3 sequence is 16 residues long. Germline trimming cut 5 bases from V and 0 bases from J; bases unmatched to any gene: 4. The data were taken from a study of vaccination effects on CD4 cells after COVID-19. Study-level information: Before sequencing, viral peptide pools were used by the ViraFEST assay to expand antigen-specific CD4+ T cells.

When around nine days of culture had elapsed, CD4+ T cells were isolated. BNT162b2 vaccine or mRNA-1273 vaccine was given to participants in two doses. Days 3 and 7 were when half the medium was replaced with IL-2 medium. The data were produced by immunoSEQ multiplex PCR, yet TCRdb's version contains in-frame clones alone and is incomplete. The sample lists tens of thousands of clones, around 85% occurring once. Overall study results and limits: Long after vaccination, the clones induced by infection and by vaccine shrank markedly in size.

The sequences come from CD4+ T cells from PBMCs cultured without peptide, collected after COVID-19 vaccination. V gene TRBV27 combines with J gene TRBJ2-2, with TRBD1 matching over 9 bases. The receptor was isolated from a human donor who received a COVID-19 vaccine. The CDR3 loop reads CASSIGQGSNTGELFF. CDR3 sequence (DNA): TGTGCCAGCAGTATTGGACAGGGGTCGAACACCGGGGAGCTGTTTTTT.